The 10 T cell receptor beta chains below were found in one sample sequenced in a study of T cells in localized non-small cell lung cancer. Assay: immunoSEQ multiplex PCR; the TCRdb copy retains only in-frame clones and omits some. The sample lists more than 700 clones, around 30% occurring once. Sample: lung tumor tissue, taken before any cancer treatment. The source is a male donor aged 60 or older with stage III lung adenocarcinoma.

This chain connects TRBV25-1 to TRBJ2-3; D possibly corresponds to TRBD1 (5 bases). Germline CDR1 reads MGHDK; CDR2 reads SYGVNS. The CDR3 spans 15 residues. Trimming left V 6 bases short and J 1 base short, with 14 bases between. CDR3 in amino acids: CASRPGHQGTDTQYF. CDR3 nucleotides: TGTGCCAGCAGACCAGGGCACCAAGGCACAGATACGCAGTATTTT.

V gene TRBV9 combines with J gene TRBJ1-1, with D perhaps matching TRBD1 (6 bases). CDR3 length: 14 amino acids. Trimming took off 3 bases at V and 4 bases at J, with 13 bases between the two ends. The germline gives CDR1 SGDLS, CDR2 YYNGEE. DNA for the CDR3: TGTGCCAGCAGCGGATACAGGGAGACCACTGAAGCTTTCTTT. It translates to CASSGYRETTEAFF.

This clone was counted only a few times. The chain recombines TRBV11-3 with TRBJ2-3; 8 positions match TRBD1. The germline CDR1 and CDR2 sequences are SGHNT and YENEEA. This CDR3 spans 14 amino acids. V lost 6 bases and J lost 6; bases outside the gene matches: 8. The CDR3 loop is CASSPTGATDTQYF. CDR3 in DNA: TGTGCCAGCAGTCCGACAGGGGCGACTGATACGCAGTATTTT.

A few counts support this clone. The chain uses TRBV28 and TRBJ1-4; TRBD1 matches 8 bases. Germline CDR1 reads MDHEN; CDR2 reads SYDVKM. V lost 6 bases and J lost 10; bases outside the gene matches: 13. The CDR3 contains 15 residues. DNA of the CDR3: TGTGCCAGCAGACCCGGGAGGACAGGGAATAGAAAACTGTTTTTT. This translates into CASRPGRTGNRKLFF.

This clone was seen a few times. The chain recombines TRBV19 with TRBJ2-1; 8 positions match TRBD2. V lost 3 bases to trimming and J lost 3 bases; unmatched junction nucleotides: 10. Germline V gene lookup returns CDR1 LNHDA and CDR2 SQIVND (reference sequence). CDR3 length: 17 amino acids. This CDR3 is CASSMGGRGALYNEQFF. The DNA for the CDR3 is TGTGCCAGTAGTATGGGTGGGCGGGGGGCCCTCTACAATGAGCAGTTCTTC.

The chain links TRBV19 to TRBJ1-5; D is possibly TRBD1 (6 bases). Germline values: CDR1 LNHDA, CDR2 SQIVND (reference sequence). V was clipped by 5 bases and J by 2 bases, with 25 bases between them. The CDR3 runs 19 residues. In nucleotides, the CDR3 is TGTGCCAGTAGTTGGGGGCATAAGGGGGGCGGGTTGGGCAATCAGCCCCAGCATTTT. Its protein product is CASSWGHKGGGLGNQPQHF.

This clone showed up just a few times. The genes are TRBV6-8 and TRBJ2-2; D not resolved. The V end lost 2 bases, the J end lost 6 bases, and 4 bases lay between the germline ends. The CDR3 is 12 amino acids. Germline CDR1 and CDR2: MNHGY and SAAAGT. The CDR3 region has the DNA TGTGCCAGCAGTTACCCCCCCGGGGAGCTGTTTTTT. This gives the protein CASSYPPGELFF.

The rearrangement links TRBV11-3 to TRBJ1-1; no firm D call. The CDR3 has 14 amino acids. Germline assignment: CDR1 SGHNT and CDR2 YENEEA. Between the trimmed V and J ends, which lost 5 bases and 1 base, there was a span of 11 bases. CDR3 region: CASSQRLGNTEAFF. For the CDR3, the DNA is TGTGCCAGCAGCCAAAGATTGGGGAACACTGAAGCTTTCTTT.

This clone is hyperexpanded (1% or more) in the sample. The chain is built from TRBV11-3 and TRBJ2-7; 8 nucleotides match TRBD2. J gave up 1 base and V 6 bases, and 8 bases lay outside the gene matches. The CDR3 loop spans 15 amino acids. The germline gives CDR1 SGHNT, CDR2 YENEEA. The CDR3 nucleotides read TGTGCCAGCAGTGATCCCGGGACTAGTTCCTACGAGCAGTACTTC. Translation: CASSDPGTSSYEQYF. Full variable domain (outside the CDR3, taken from reference TRBV11-3 and TRBJ2-7): EAGVVQSPRYKIIEKKQPVAFWCNPISGHNTLYWYLQNLGQGPELLIRYENEEAVDDSQLPKDRFSAERLKGVDSTLKIQPAELGDSAVYLCASSDPGTSSYEQYFGPGTRLTVT.

This clone is deemed medium-sized. This chain uses TRBV6-8 with TRBJ1-2; D unresolved. Germline V gene data show CDR1 as MNHGY and CDR2 as SAAAGT. With 0 bases removed from V and 1 base from J, the gap between germline ends came to 15 bases. The CDR3 totals 17 residues. In DNA, the CDR3 is TGTGCCAGCAGTTACTCGCTGACCAGAGGTTTTAACTATGGCTACACCTTC. This codes for CASSYSLTRGFNYGYTF.